This T cell receptor beta chain was sequenced in a study of blood T cell repertoires in COVID-19. Seattle participants joined during active infection and were tracked over time. Germline-derived CDR1 and CDR2 are MGHRA and YSYEKL. V was pared by 1 base and J by 2 bases, with 9 bases between. The CDR3 covers 14 residues. In the original workflow: Researchers report that nucleated cell counts were estimated from reference gene primer amplification. Some clones are missing from TCRdb's copy, which holds only in-frame ones; the method was immunoSEQ multiplex PCR. Clone size and the V and J calls come from that table; the DNA yielded D and trimming. Of approximately 12,000 clones in the sample, around 70% were seen once.

The V call is TRBV4-1, the J call TRBJ2-7; D not resolved. Sequencing was carried out using peripheral blood. The source is a man in his 60s with COVID-19, enrolled during active disease. The CDR3 region is CASSQGPDPYEQYF. CDR3 nucleotides: TGCGCCAGCAGCCAAGGGCCAGATCCCTACGAGCAGTACTTC.